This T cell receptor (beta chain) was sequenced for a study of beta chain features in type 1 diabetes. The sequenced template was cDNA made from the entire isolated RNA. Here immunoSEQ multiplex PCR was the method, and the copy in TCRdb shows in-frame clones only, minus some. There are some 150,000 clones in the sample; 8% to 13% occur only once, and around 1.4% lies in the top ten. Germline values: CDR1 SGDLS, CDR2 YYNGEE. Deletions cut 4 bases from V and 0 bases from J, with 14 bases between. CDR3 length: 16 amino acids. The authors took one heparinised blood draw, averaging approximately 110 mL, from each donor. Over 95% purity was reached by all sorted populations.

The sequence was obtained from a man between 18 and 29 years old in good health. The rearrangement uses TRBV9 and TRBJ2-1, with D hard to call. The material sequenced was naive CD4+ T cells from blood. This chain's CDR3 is CASSLRLLSSYNEQFF. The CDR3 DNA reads TGTGCCAGCAGCTTGAGACTCTTAAGCTCCTACAATGAGCAGTTCTTC.